A single T cell receptor (beta chain) is shown here with its context. This entry comes from a study of blood T cell repertoires in COVID-19. Study as a whole: The United States, Italy and Spain supplied acute and convalescent COVID-19 samples.

Trimming removed 0 bases from V and 5 bases from J, with 7 bases in between. CDR3 length: 13 amino acids. In germline, CDR1 is LGHDT, CDR2 YNNKEL (reference sequence). Source study methods: Using reference gene primer amplification, nucleated cell counts were estimated. Assay: immunoSEQ multiplex PCR; the TCRdb copy retains only in-frame clones and omits some. V and J calls and clone size follow that table, whereas D and trimming were derived from the DNA. The profile shows approximately 300,000 clones, nearly 90% of them singletons. This clonotype was obtained from a woman aged 40-49 years with COVID-19, enrolled during active disease. The rearrangement links TRBV3-1 (or the pseudogene TRBV3-2) to TRBJ1-2; D remains unclear. The sequencing sample was made of peripheral blood. The CDR3 here is CASSQETPYGYTF. The CDR3 DNA is TGTGCCAGCAGCCAAGAGACACCTTATGGCTACACCTTC.